These 19 T cell receptor beta chains were all obtained from the same sample, sequenced in a study of cytomegalovirus exposure and HLA in healthy donors. The protocol was immunoSEQ multiplex PCR, while the TCRdb copy is restricted to in-frame clones and leaves out a portion. The sample records about 330,000 clones, approximately 90% being singletons. What was sequenced was PBMCs. These receptors were taken from a young woman in good health and CMV-seropositive.

The chain has TRBV2 and TRBJ2-1, with 15 bases that match TRBD2. Germline V lookup: CDR1 SNHLY, CDR2 FYNNEI. This CDR3 is built from 16 residues. V lost 9 bases to trimming and J lost 1 base; unmatched junction nucleotides: 4. The CDR3: CARRTSGRVSYNEQFF. The CDR3 DNA reads TGTGCCAGACGGACTAGCGGGAGGGTGTCCTACAATGAGCAGTTCTTC.

The chain has TRBV13 and TRBJ2-7, with no clear D. Germline V gives CDR1 PRHDT, CDR2 FYEKMQ (reference sequence). V lost 4 bases, J lost 0 bases, and 4 bases lay in between. This CDR3 is 12 amino acids long. Here the CDR3 reads CASSWTSYEQYF. The CDR3 nucleotides read TGTGCCAGCAGCTGGACCTCCTACGAGCAGTACTTC.

This chain joins TRBV30 and TRBJ1-5, with D perhaps TRBD1 (6 bases). From germline, CDR1 is GTSNPN and CDR2 SVGIG (reference sequence). The CDR3 sequence is 13 residues long. The ends were cut back, 5 bases at V and 7 bases at J, with 15 bases in the middle. The CDR3 spells CAWATRGRQPQHF. DNA for the CDR3: TGTGCCTGGGCGACCAGGGGTAGGCAGCCCCAGCATTTT. The full variable domain, rest sourced from reference TRBV30 and TRBJ1-5, is SQTIHQWPATLVQPVGSPLSLECTVEGTSNPNLYWYRQAAGRGLQLLFYSVGIGQISSEVPQNLSASRPQDRQFILSSKKLLLSDSGFYLCAWATRGRQPQHFGDGTRLSIL.

The chain employs TRBV27 and TRBJ2-5, with TRBD2 matching 10 bases. Germline CDR1 reads MNHEY; CDR2 reads SMNVEV (reference sequence). With V trimmed by 1 base and J by 3 bases, 8 bases remained unmatched. The CDR3 is 17 residues long. The CDR3 region has the DNA TGTGCCAGCAGTTTATTCCCTAGCGGGAGAGATGAAGAGACCCAGTACTTC. It yields the protein CASSLFPSGRDEETQYF.

The CDR3 bases are TGTGCCAGCAGATTGAGACACGAGCAGTACTTC. Translated, it gives CASRLRHEQYF. The V call is TRBV6-5, the J call TRBJ2-7; D is uncertain. There are 11 residues in the CDR3. V dropped 6 bases and J dropped 5 bases, with 8 bases sitting between them. CDR1 is MNHEY, CDR2 SVGAGI, per germline.

CDR3 nucleotide sequence: TGTGCCAGTTTACAGGGGTGGGGAAATCAGCCCCAGCATTTT. Translating gives CASLQGWGNQPQHF. The rearrangement joins TRBV2 to TRBJ1-5; 7 positions agree with TRBD1. V shed 9 bases and J 4 bases; nucleotides not matched to a gene: 9. Per the germline V gene, CDR1 is SNHLY and CDR2 is FYNNEI. The CDR3 totals 14 residues.

This chain uses TRBV9 with TRBJ2-3, with D possibly TRBD1 on 6 matching bases. Germline CDR1 and CDR2: SGDLS and YYNGEE. This CDR3 spans 14 amino acids. The germline V and J ends were trimmed by 4 bases and 2 bases, with 11 bases remaining between them. Written as DNA, the CDR3 is TGTGCCAGCAGCCGGGACACCGCCACAGATACGCAGTATTTT. Residues: CASSRDTATDTQYF.

The chain is built from TRBV11-2 and TRBJ2-7; D unclear. CDR1 is SGHAT and CDR2 is FQNNGV in the germline V gene. Deletions cut 4 bases from V and 7 bases from J, with 8 bases between. The CDR3 has 11 amino acids. The DNA for the CDR3 is TGTGCCAGCAGCTCCCAGGTGGAGCAGTACTTC. Translating gives CASSSQVEQYF. The variable domain in full, completed from reference TRBV11-2 and TRBJ2-7, reads EAGVAQSPRYKIIEKRQSVAFWCNPISGHATLYWYQQILGQGPKLLIQFQNNGVVDDSQLPKDRFSAERLKGVDSTLKIQPAKLEDSAVYLCASSSQVEQYFGPGTRLTVT.

V is TRBV7-2 and J is TRBJ1-4, with D possibly TRBD1 on 5 matching bases. The CDR3 loop spans 15 amino acids. The germline gives CDR1 SGHTA, CDR2 FQGNSA. V was clipped by 5 bases and J by 0 bases, with 10 bases between them. This CDR3 reads CASSQQAATNEKLFF. CDR3 coding DNA: TGTGCCAGCAGCCAACAGGCCGCAACTAATGAAAAACTGTTTTTT.

CDR3 nucleotides: TGTGCCAGCAGTCGCGGGCAGGGAATTGGGAACACTGAAGCTTTCTTT. Residues: CASSRGQGIGNTEAFF. This rearrangement joins TRBV27 to TRBJ1-1, with D perhaps matching TRBD1 (5 bases). The ends were cut back, 5 bases at V and 1 base at J, with 17 bases in the middle. This CDR3 region has 16 residues. Germline V gives CDR1 MNHEY, CDR2 SMNVEV (reference sequence).

V gene TRBV7-7 combines with J gene TRBJ2-1, with D perhaps matching TRBD1 (5 bases). Trimming took off 4 bases at V and 9 bases at J, with 7 bases between the two ends. This CDR3 region has 11 residues. CDR1 and CDR2 from the germline V gene are SSHAT and FNYEAQ (reference sequence). CDR3 protein: CASSSQGEQFF. In DNA, the CDR3 is TGTGCCAGCAGCTCCCAGGGTGAGCAGTTCTTC.

This clone came up a few times. V usage is TRBV19 and J usage is TRBJ2-2, with TRBD1 matching 8 bases. This CDR3 has 16 amino acids. Losses at the gene ends were 6 bases for V and 4 bases for J; bases not matched to a gene: 10. In germline, CDR1 is LNHDA, CDR2 SQIVND (reference sequence). Written as DNA, the CDR3 is TGTGCCAGTAGGTTAGCCGGGACAGGTATCACCGGGGAGCTGTTTTTT. Encoded protein: CASRLAGTGITGELFF.

V usage is TRBV9 and J usage is TRBJ2-1; D might be TRBD2 (5 bases). Germline CDR1 reads SGDLS; CDR2 reads YYNGEE. The CDR3 is 16 residues long. Trimming removed 0 bases from V and 6 bases from J, with 16 bases in between. DNA of the CDR3: TGTGCCAGCAGCGTAGCCGCATCGGACTGGGTCAATGAGCAGTTCTTC. Protein sequence: CASSVAASDWVNEQFF.

J is TRBJ2-2 and V is TRBV6-5, with D possibly being TRBD2 (5 bases). This CDR3 contains 14 residues. V was trimmed by 1 base and J by 7 bases, leaving 10 bases between them. CDR1 MNHEY and CDR2 SVGAGI come from the germline V gene. CDR3 DNA: TGTGCCAGCAGTTACTACGAGGGATTCGGGGAGCTGTTTTTT. This translates into CASSYYEGFGELFF.

This sequence joins TRBV9 and TRBJ1-3; D is undetermined. Germline values: CDR1 SGDLS, CDR2 YYNGEE. CDR3 length: 17 residues. The V gene lost 4 bases and the J gene lost 4 bases, with 21 bases spanning the gap. As DNA, the CDR3 is TGTGCCAGCAGCACCAGCCGGGCCTTACGGTCCGGAAACACCATATATTTT. Translated, it gives CASSTSRALRSGNTIYF. Based on the CDR3 plus reference TRBV9 and TRBJ1-3, the full variable domain is DSGVTQTPKHLITATGQRVTLRCSPRSGDLSVYWYQQSLDQGLQFLIQYYNGEERAKGNILERFSAQQFPDLHSELNLSSLELGDSALYFCASSTSRALRSGNTIYFGEGSWLTVV.

Only one count was recorded for this clone. The V call is TRBV7-6, the J call TRBJ1-5, with D tentatively TRBD1 (5 bases). Germline-derived CDR1 and CDR2 are SGHVS and FNYEAQ. V shed 3 bases and J shed 3 bases, with 12 bases lying between them. The length of the CDR3 is 15 residues. For the CDR3, the DNA is TGTGCCAGCAGCTTGACCCAGGGTACCAATCAGCCCCAGCATTTT. Protein sequence: CASSLTQGTNQPQHF.

V is TRBV4-3 and J is TRBJ1-1; D not certain. V was cut by 1 base and J by 4 bases, with 13 bases left in between. The CDR3 extends over 15 amino acids. Germline V gives CDR1 LGHNA, CDR2 YSLEER. CDR3 coding DNA: TGCGCCAGCAGCCAAGCGTGGGGTAGGATCACTGAAGCTTTCTTT. As protein: CASSQAWGRITEAFF.

The V gene is TRBV28, the J gene TRBJ2-1; tentatively, D is TRBD1 or TRBD2 (5 bases each). The V gene lost 9 bases and the J gene lost 1 base, with 22 bases spanning the gap. This CDR3 contains 17 residues. Germline assignment: CDR1 MDHEN and CDR2 SYDVKM. The CDR3 loop reads CASSPALGPNSYNEQFF. The CDR3 DNA reads TGTGCCAGTTCCCCGGCGCTGGGACCAAATTCCTACAATGAGCAGTTCTTC. Full variable domain (rest looked up from reference TRBV28 and TRBJ2-1): DVKVTQSSRYLVKRTGEKVFLECVQDMDHENMFWYRQDPGLGLRLIYFSYDVKMKEKGDIPEGYSVSREKKERFSLILESASTNQTSMYLCASSPALGPNSYNEQFFGPGTRLTVL.

The chain combines TRBV2 with TRBJ2-3; D is ambiguous. Trimming removed 4 bases from V and 1 base from J, with 6 bases in between. The germline gives CDR1 SNHLY, CDR2 FYNNEI. This CDR3 has 13 residues. The CDR3 sequence: CASSARGTDTQYF. CDR3 nucleotide sequence: TGTGCCAGCAGTGCTCGGGGCACAGATACGCAGTATTTT.